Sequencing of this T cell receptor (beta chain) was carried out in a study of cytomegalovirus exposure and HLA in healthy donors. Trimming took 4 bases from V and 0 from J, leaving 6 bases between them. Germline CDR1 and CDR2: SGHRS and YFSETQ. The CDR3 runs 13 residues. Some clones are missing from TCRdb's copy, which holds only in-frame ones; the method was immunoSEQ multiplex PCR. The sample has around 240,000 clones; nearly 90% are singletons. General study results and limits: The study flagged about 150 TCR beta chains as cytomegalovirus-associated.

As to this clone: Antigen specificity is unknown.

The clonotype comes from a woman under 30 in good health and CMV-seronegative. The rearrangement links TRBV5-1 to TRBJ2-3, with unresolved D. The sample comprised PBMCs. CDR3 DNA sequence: TGCGCCAGCAGCGAGTCAAGCACAGATACGCAGTATTTT. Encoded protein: CASSESSTDTQYF.